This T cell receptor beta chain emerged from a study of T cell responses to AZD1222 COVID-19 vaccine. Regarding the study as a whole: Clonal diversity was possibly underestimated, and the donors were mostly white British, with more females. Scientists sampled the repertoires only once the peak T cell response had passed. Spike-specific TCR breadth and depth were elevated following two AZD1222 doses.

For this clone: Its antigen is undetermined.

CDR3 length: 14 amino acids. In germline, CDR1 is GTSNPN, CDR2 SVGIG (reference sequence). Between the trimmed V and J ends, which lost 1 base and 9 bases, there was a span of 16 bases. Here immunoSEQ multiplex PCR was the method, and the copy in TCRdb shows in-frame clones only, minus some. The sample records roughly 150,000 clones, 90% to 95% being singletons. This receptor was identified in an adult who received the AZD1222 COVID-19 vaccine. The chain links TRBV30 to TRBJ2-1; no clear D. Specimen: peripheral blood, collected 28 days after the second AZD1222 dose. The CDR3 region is CAWSDPFVRREQFF. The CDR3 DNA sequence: TGTGCCTGGAGTGACCCATTTGTGAGGCGTGAGCAGTTCTTC.